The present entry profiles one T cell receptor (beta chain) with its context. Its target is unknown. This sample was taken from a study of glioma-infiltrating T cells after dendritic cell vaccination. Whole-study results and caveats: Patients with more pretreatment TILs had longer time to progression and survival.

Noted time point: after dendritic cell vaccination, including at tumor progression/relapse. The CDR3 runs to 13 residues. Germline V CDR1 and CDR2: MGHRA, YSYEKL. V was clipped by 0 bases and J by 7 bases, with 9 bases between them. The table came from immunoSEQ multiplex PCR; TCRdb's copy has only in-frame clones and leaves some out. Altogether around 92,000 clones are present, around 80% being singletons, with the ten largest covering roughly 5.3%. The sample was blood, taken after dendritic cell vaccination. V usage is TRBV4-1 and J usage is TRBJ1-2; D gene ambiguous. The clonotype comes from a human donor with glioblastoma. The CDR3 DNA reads TGCGCCAGCAGCCAAGATCTGACTGTTGGCTACACCTTC. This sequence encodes CASSQDLTVGYTF.